Listed below are T cell receptor beta chains from one sample, sequenced in a study of T cells after yellow fever vaccination. TCRdb reanalysed the 5' RACE reads using MiXCR and keeps one entry per CDR3 protein. Of some 110,000 distinct CDR3 sequences in the sample, around 8.6% are singletons; the top ten hold over 25%. Sequences were derived from CD8+ T cells sorted from PBMCs, sampled 45 days after the yellow fever booster vaccination. The receptor set was obtained from a man aged 25 to 45 who received the YFV17D yellow fever vaccine. Each CDR3 is given with its conserved first and last residue. A D gene is named only where the DNA matches it firmly. Size is stated for part of the rows, as once, few or many counts, or as a class when the clone is expanded.

TGTGCCGTCAGCTCAGAGGGAAGTTGGCAAGAGACCCAGTACTTC CAVSSEGSWQETQYF TRBJ2-5 many . TRBV6-1
TGTGCCAGCAGCTCCGCGACAGGGTATACGGAGGAGCAGTACTTC CASSSATGYTEEQYF TRBJ2-7 few TRBD1 TRBV28
TGTGCCAGCAGGATGGCGGGTGACTCCTACAATGAGCAGTTCTTC CASRMAGDSYNEQFF TRBJ2-1 many . TRBV12-3/TRBV12-4
TGCAGCGTTGAAGTTGGCGGTTGGGAGACCCAGTACTTC CSVEVGGWETQYF TRBJ2-5 many . TRBV29-1
TGCAGTTCCGAGGGACAGGAAGAGACCCAGTACTTC CSSEGQEETQYF TRBJ2-5 many TRBD1 TRBV20-1
TGTGCCAGCAGTTTCCCCAATGGCTACACCTTC CASSFPNGYTF TRBJ1-2 few . TRBV28
TGCAGTGCTGGCTTGGGACTAGGGACAGATACGCAGTATTTT CSAGLGLGTDTQYF TRBJ2-3 many TRBD2 TRBV20-1
TGTGCCAGCAGCCCGCCGGACAGTCCGACCGGGGAGCTGTTTTTT CASSPPDSPTGELFF TRBJ2-2 many . TRBV7-9
TGTGCCAGCACCCCGTCGGGGGAGCAGTTCTTC CASTPSGEQFF TRBJ2-1 . . TRBV12-3/TRBV12-4
TGCTCCAGCCGTCTTGGGTACGAGCAGTACTTC CSSRLGYEQYF TRBJ2-7 . . TRBV10-2
TGCGCCAGCAGCCAAGATCGGGGTATTCGCGAGCAGTACTTC CASSQDRGIREQYF TRBJ2-7 many . TRBV4-3
TGTGCCAGCAGTCCTGGGCCGGGACAGGGGGCATTGAGCAATCAGCCCCAGCATTTT CASSPGPGQGALSNQPQHF TRBJ1-5 many TRBD1 TRBV27
TGTGCCAGCAGTTTAGCGGGGGGGACCTCCTACGAGCAGTACTTC CASSLAGGTSYEQYF TRBJ2-7 many TRBD2 TRBV12-3/TRBV12-4
TGTGCCAGCAGCTTCACAGGCCCCACCGGGGAGCTGTTTTTT CASSFTGPTGELFF TRBJ2-2 . . TRBV7-3
TGTGCCATCAGTGAGGAGGGGAGATACAATGAGCAGTTCTTC CAISEEGRYNEQFF TRBJ2-1 many . TRBV10-3